This paragraph covers one T cell receptor beta chain sequence. The sample belongs to a study of shared clonotypes between healthy human individuals. Across the study: The donors, a couple of women and a few men, were aged 18 to 49. Used for every donor were three CD4 naive, three CD4 memory, two CD8 naive and one CD8 memory plate.

The assay was immunoSEQ multiplex PCR, and TCRdb's table has in-frame clones only and misses some. This sample has nearly 750,000 clones, with roughly 72% found just once. V gave up 0 bases and J gave up 8 bases, with 7 bases separating them. The CDR3 covers 12 residues. CDR1 is MDHEN, CDR2 SYDVKM, per germline. The chain couples TRBV28 to TRBJ1-1; D not resolved. Specimen: memory CD4+ T cells sorted from blood. Subset described: CD45RA-negative fraction. The clonotype originates from a woman aged 30 to 39 in good health. The CDR3 DNA is TGTGCCAGCAGTTTATGGGCAGCCGAAGCTTTCTTT. Protein sequence: CASSLWAAEAFF.